A single sample is the source of the 12 T cell receptor beta chains below, sequenced in a study of blood T cell repertoires in COVID-19. Here immunoSEQ multiplex PCR was the method, and the copy in TCRdb shows in-frame clones only, minus some. The sample holds a few hundred thousand clones, about 87% seen once. The sample taken for sequencing was PBMCs or T cells enriched from blood (not recorded which). These receptors came from a man aged 35-49 years in a cohort exposed to, infected with or recovered from COVID-19 (not recorded which).

The J gene is TRBJ2-5, the V gene TRBV11-2; D is perhaps TRBD1 (5 bases). The ends were cut back, 2 bases at V and 9 bases at J, with 7 bases in the middle. CDR3 length: 11 residues. CDR1 is SGHAT and CDR2 is FQNNGV in the germline V gene. CDR3 region: CASSLTQAQYF. CDR3 nucleotide sequence: TGTGCCAGCAGCTTAACACAGGCCCAGTACTTC.

The gene calls are TRBV7-6 and TRBJ2-7; 8 nucleotides align to TRBD1. This CDR3 is 17 amino acids long. After removal of 2 bases from V and 0 bases from J, the junction contained 9 bases not matched to a gene. Germline V gives CDR1 SGHVS, CDR2 FNYEAQ. In DNA form, the CDR3 reads TGTGCCAGCAGCTTATTCCCAGGGGGCTCGACCTCCTACGAGCAGTACTTC. This sequence encodes CASSLFPGGSTSYEQYF.

The V call is TRBV15, the J call TRBJ1-1, with a tentative D call TRBD1 (5 bases). V was trimmed by 0 bases and J by 5 bases, leaving 10 bases between them. The CDR3 totals 14 residues. Germline V gene sequence: CDR1 LNHNV, CDR2 YYDKDF (reference sequence). The CDR3 loop is CATSRDSAGTEAFF. The CDR3 coding sequence is TGTGCCACCAGCAGAGATTCAGCAGGGACTGAAGCTTTCTTT.

The rearrangement joins TRBV28 to TRBJ1-1; no clear D. Germline lookup yields CDR1 MDHEN and CDR2 SYDVKM. The V gene lost 10 bases and the J gene lost 5 bases, with 11 bases spanning the gap. The CDR3 totals 11 residues. Here the CDR3 DNA reads TGTGCCACCAGCGGAGGAACTGAAGCTTTCTTT. Protein: CATSGGTEAFF.

CDR3: CAISDSTSGSNLLYNEQFF. The CDR3 nucleotides are TGTGCCATCAGTGATAGTACTAGCGGGAGTAACTTGCTTTACAATGAGCAGTTCTTC. V gene TRBV10-3 combines with J gene TRBJ2-1; TRBD2 aligns across 11 bases. The CDR3 contains 19 residues. Germline loops: CDR1 ENHRY, CDR2 SYGVKD. The J segment lost 4 bases and the V segment lost 3 bases, leaving 14 bases of the junction unmatched.

The chain employs TRBV27 and TRBJ1-5, with D tentatively TRBD1 (5 bases). Per germline, CDR1 MNHEY and CDR2 SMNVEV (reference sequence). V shed 4 bases and J shed 4 bases, with 8 bases lying between them. This CDR3 spans 13 amino acids. This chain's CDR3 is CASSSDRNQPQHF. The CDR3 DNA reads as TGTGCCAGCAGTTCTGACAGAAATCAGCCCCAGCATTTT.

The DNA of the CDR3 is TGTGCCAGCAGCGCGGACAGGGCCCGGGGGATGTTCAATGAGCAGTTCTTC. Translating gives CASSADRARGMFNEQFF. The chain has TRBV2 and TRBJ2-1; TRBD1 agrees at 8 bases. After removal of 6 bases from V and 6 bases from J, the junction contained 16 bases not matched to a gene. CDR1 is SNHLY, CDR2 FYNNEI, per germline. This CDR3 is 17 amino acids long.

The J gene is TRBJ2-3, the V gene TRBV9, with D possibly being TRBD2 (6 bases). Germline CDR1 and CDR2: SGDLS and YYNGEE. V was pared by 3 bases and J by 8 bases, with 25 bases between. The CDR3 loop spans 17 amino acids. For the CDR3, the DNA is TGTGCCAGCAGCGAGTCGGGGAGGCCCCTAATCGGGTCTACGCAGTATTTT. Its protein is CASSESGRPLIGSTQYF.

The gene calls are TRBV2 and TRBJ1-5; no reliable D call. V was trimmed by 10 bases and J by 5 bases, leaving 18 bases between them. CDR3 length: 14 amino acids. The germline gives CDR1 SNHLY, CDR2 FYNNEI. The DNA for the CDR3 is TGTGCCACCAAAAGGTCCGCGGTAGATCAGCCCCAGCATTTT. Translated, it gives CATKRSAVDQPQHF.

CDR3 in DNA: TGTGCCAGCAGTTCAGGGGACGAGAACACTGAAGCTTTCTTT. Amino acid sequence: CASSSGDENTEAFF. The rearrangement joins TRBV6-4 to TRBJ1-1; weak D call: TRBD1 (6 bases). CDR1 is MRHNA and CDR2 is SNTAGT in the germline V gene. V dropped 5 bases and J dropped 1 base, with 11 bases sitting between them. The CDR3 has 14 amino acids.

The chain combines TRBV5-1 with TRBJ2-1, with D tentatively TRBD2 (5 bases). This CDR3 is 15 amino acids long. Germline V gives CDR1 SGHRS, CDR2 YFSETQ. Trimming pared 0 bases from V and 0 bases from J, leaving 7 bases between. The CDR3 DNA sequence: TGCGCCAGCAGCTTGGAGGAGGACTCCTACAATGAGCAGTTCTTC. It encodes CASSLEEDSYNEQFF.

The CDR3 bases are TGTGCCAGCAGCCCTAGAGGGTCACTAGCGGGAGAGAATGAGCAGTTCTTC. Translation: CASSPRGSLAGENEQFF. The chain couples TRBV7-3 to TRBJ2-1; 11 bases align to TRBD2. The germline gives CDR1 SGHTA, CDR2 FQGTGA. CDR3 length: 17 amino acids. After removal of 5 bases from V and 7 bases from J, the junction contained 13 bases not matched to a gene.